This TCR beta chain is from a study of early T cells in non-severe SARS-CoV-2 infection. As for the study in general: Chains from this unsorted whole-blood bulk RNA could not be paired.

The protocol attached unique molecular identifiers to individual cDNA molecules. One entry per CDR3 protein, called by TCRdb with MiXCR from the 5' RACE reads. The sample includes roughly 30,000 distinct CDR3 sequences, less than 6.5% of them seen just once. The CDR3 is 11 amino acids. Per germline, CDR1 SGDLS and CDR2 YYNGEE. Trimming removed 6 bases at V and 3 bases at J, with 7 bases between. Only a few counts were recorded for this clonotype. The rearrangement uses TRBV9 and TRBJ2-7; D ambiguous. This TCR derives from an adult who was a healthcare worker with PCR-confirmed SARS-CoV-2 infection or an uninfected control (not recorded which). The sequenced sample consisted of whole blood. CDR3 region: CASKGGYEQYF. Here the CDR3 DNA reads TGTGCCAGCAAGGGCGGCTACGAGCAGTACTTC. The full variable domain, completed using reference TRBV9 and TRBJ2-7, is DSGVTQTPKHLITATGQRVTLRCSPRSGDLSVYWYQQSLDQGLQFLIQYYNGEERAKGNILERFSAQQFPDLHSELNLSSLELGDSALYFCASKGGYEQYFGPGTRLTVT.